This T cell receptor (beta chain) was identified in a study of blood T cell repertoires in COVID-19. There are 15 residues in the CDR3. Germline lookup yields CDR1 MDHEN and CDR2 SYDVKM. V gave up 3 bases and J gave up 9 bases; unmatched junction bases: 9. Assay: immunoSEQ multiplex PCR; the TCRdb copy retains only in-frame clones and omits some. The sample shows 150,000 or so clones, approximately 88% of them seen only once. This clonotype was obtained from a woman in her sixties who had recovered from COVID-19. Sequenced material: PBMCs or T cells enriched from blood (not recorded which). The gene calls are TRBV28 and TRBJ2-7; 12 bases are shared with TRBD1. This CDR3 is CASSLPGQGAFAQYF. The CDR3 DNA reads TGTGCCAGCAGTTTGCCGGGACAGGGGGCTTTTGCGCAGTACTTC.